The T cell receptor (beta chain) under discussion was sequenced for a study of beta chain features in type 1 diabetes. Study-level findings and limits: Naive, central memory and Treg TCRB repertoires appeared more alike in patients than in healthy donors. PCR might favor shorter templates, equally in patients and controls. In all four CD4+ subsets, TCRB CDR3 length was significantly, moderately reduced in type 1 diabetes.

This clone was picked up many times. As yet, its antigen is unknown. Expressed TCRB transcripts were sequenced because the entire RNA isolate underwent reverse transcription. Sequenced by immunoSEQ multiplex PCR; TCRdb stores in-frame clones only, minus some. The table includes about 340,000 clones, roughly 8% detected once. The source material was central memory CD4+ T cells from blood. The clonotype originates from a woman aged 18-29 years in good health.

The CDR3 sequence is CASSQDLPLLGGTTDTQYF. The CDR3, as DNA: TGCGCCAGCAGCCAAGATCTTCCCCTACTGGGCGGGACCACAGATACGCAGTATTTT. The V gene is TRBV4-3, the J gene TRBJ2-3; possible D gene TRBD2, 6 bases. CDR3 length: 19 amino acids. The V gene lost 0 bases and the J gene lost 2 bases, with 21 bases spanning the gap. From germline, CDR1 is LGHNA and CDR2 YSLEER.